Sequencing of this T cell receptor beta chain was carried out in a study of T cells in Graves' hyperthyroidism and ophthalmopathy. Study observations and caveats: Most expanded thyroid clonotypes above 0.001 also appeared in blood.

The table lists this clonotype with many counts. The antigen is undetermined. Using RNA transcripts as the source, TCR beta CDR3 regions were amplified. The primer set for the first-round RT-PCR of the TCR CDR3 was HTBI. TCRdb analysed the multiplex PCR reads with MiXCR anew, one entry per CDR3 protein. This sample has about 130,000 distinct CDR3 sequences; 22% occur once, and the top ten carry more than 60%. The TCR was taken from a woman in her forties or fifties with Graves' hyperthyroidism that later progressed to Graves' ophthalmopathy. Sequenced: blood.

The DNA of the CDR3 is TGTGCCAGCAGCCCGAGTGGGGGCGCTCACACTGAAGCTTTCTTT. This encodes CASSPSGGAHTEAFF. The V call is TRBV7-9, the J call TRBJ1-1, with D possibly matching TRBD1 (6 bases). V lost 5 bases, J lost 3 bases, and 16 bases lay in between. Germline V lookup: CDR1 SEHNR, CDR2 FQNEAQ (reference sequence). CDR3 length: 15 amino acids.